This T cell receptor (beta chain) is from a study of CD8 T cells in ankylosing spondylitis. General study results and limits: As for the disease-linked clones, they showed a CD8+ phenotype and occurred at relatively low frequencies in peripheral blood.

TCRdb passed the 5' RACE reads through MiXCR, listing each CDR3 protein once. The data show about 110,000 distinct CDR3 sequences, approximately 25% seen once. This clonotype was counted a few times. Its antigen is not known. This sequence originates from a male donor with ankylosing spondylitis. The sequencing input was synovial fluid, either unsorted or a sorted T cell fraction (not recorded which).

The CDR3 loop is CASSFRTGKAGELFF. The CDR3, as DNA: TGTGCCAGCAGTTTCAGGACAGGGAAGGCCGGGGAGCTGTTTTTT. The chain joins TRBV12-3 or TRBV12-4 to TRBJ2-2, with 8 bases matching TRBD1. Trimming cost V 3 bases and J 6 bases; bases outside gene matches: 6. This CDR3 contains 15 residues.